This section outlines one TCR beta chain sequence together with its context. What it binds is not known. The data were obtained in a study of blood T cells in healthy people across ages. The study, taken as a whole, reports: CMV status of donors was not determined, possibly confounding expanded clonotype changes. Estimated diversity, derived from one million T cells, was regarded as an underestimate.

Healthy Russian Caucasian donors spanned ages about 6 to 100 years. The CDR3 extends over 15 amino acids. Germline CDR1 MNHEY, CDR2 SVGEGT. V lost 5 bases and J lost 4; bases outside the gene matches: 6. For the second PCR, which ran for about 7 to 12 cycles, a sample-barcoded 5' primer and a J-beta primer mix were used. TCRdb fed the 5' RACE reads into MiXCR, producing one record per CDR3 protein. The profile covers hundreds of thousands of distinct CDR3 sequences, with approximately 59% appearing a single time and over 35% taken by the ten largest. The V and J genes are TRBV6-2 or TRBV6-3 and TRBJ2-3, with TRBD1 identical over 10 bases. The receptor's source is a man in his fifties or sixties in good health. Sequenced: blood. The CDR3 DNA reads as TGTGCCAGCAGTCCCGGGACAGGGGTTCCAGATACGCAGTATTTT. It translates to CASSPGTGVPDTQYF.